A selection of T cell receptor beta chains follows, all from one sample in a study of T cell responses to AZD1222 COVID-19 vaccine. Profiled with immunoSEQ multiplex PCR; TCRdb holds only in-frame clones, not every one. This table holds 55,000 to 75,000 clones, 85% found once. The input for sequencing was peripheral blood, taken on day 0 of AZD1222 vaccination. All receptors come from an adult in good health. Each CDR3 is given with its conserved first and last residue. D genes are given only for firm matches. Clone size, where shown, is once, few, many, or a class for clones that have expanded.

CDR3	DNA	size	D	V	J
CASRLNTEAFF	TGTGCCAGCAGACTTAACACTGAAGCTTTCTTT	.	.	TRBV6-5	TRBJ1-1
CASSHSGGLSGNTIYF	TGTGCCAGTAGCCATTCAGGGGGACTCTCTGGAAACACCATATATTTT	.	TRBD1	TRBV19	TRBJ1-3
CASSPRGTGDQPQHF	TGTGCCAGCTCACCAAGGGGGACAGGGGATCAGCCCCAGCATTTT	.	TRBD1	TRBV18	TRBJ1-5
CATSRGTAAMNTEAFF	TGTGCCACCAGCAGAGGGACAGCTGCCATGAACACTGAAGCTTTCTTT	few	.	TRBV15	TRBJ1-1
CASSLGSGNTIYF	TGTGCCAGCAGTTTGGGGTCTGGAAACACCATATATTTT	.	.	TRBV12-3/TRBV12-4	TRBJ1-3
CASSSSGAGTGELFF	TGTGCCAGCAGTTCTTCCGGGGCGGGCACCGGGGAGCTGTTTTTT	.	.	TRBV27	TRBJ2-2
CASTPTGADTEAFF	TGTGCCAGCACCCCAACAGGGGCGGACACTGAAGCTTTCTTT	.	TRBD1	TRBV5-5	TRBJ1-1
CASSLGGTNYGYTF	TGCGCCAGCAGCTTGGGCGGGACAAACTATGGCTACACCTTC	few	.	TRBV5-1	TRBJ1-2
CASSETTNNEQFF	TGTGCCAGCAGCGAGACTACTAACAATGAGCAGTTCTTC	.	.	TRBV7-8	TRBJ2-1
CASSLGQANTGELFF	TGTGCCAGCAGCTTAGGACAAGCGAACACCGGGGAGCTGTTTTTT	.	.	TRBV7-6	TRBJ2-2
CAWSDWARRTGELFF	TGTGCCTGGAGTGATTGGGCTAGAAGGACCGGGGAGCTGTTTTTT	many	.	TRBV30	TRBJ2-2
CASSYSSGSFEETQYF	TGTGCCAGCAGTTATTCTAGCGGGAGTTTTGAAGAGACCCAGTACTTC	once	TRBD2	TRBV27	TRBJ2-5
CASRLAGASSYSNQPQHF	TGTGCAAGTCGCCTAGCAGGGGCGTCCAGCTATAGCAATCAGCCCCAGCATTTT	.	.	TRBV12-2	TRBJ1-5
CASSLVIGKNTEAFF	TGTGCCAGCTCACTAGTAATTGGGAAGAACACTGAAGCTTTCTTT	.	.	TRBV18	TRBJ1-1
CASSFTPQLNTEAFF	TGTGCCAGTAGTTTTACTCCACAACTGAACACTGAAGCTTTCTTT	.	.	TRBV19	TRBJ1-1
CASSMKFGLAGLETQYF	TGTGCCAGTAGTATGAAGTTTGGACTAGCGGGATTAGAGACCCAGTACTTC	.	TRBD2	TRBV19	TRBJ2-5
CASSLGDMGYTF	TGTGCCAGCAGTTTGGGGGACATGGGCTACACCTTC	.	.	TRBV28	TRBJ1-2
CSVEVGPGQPQHF	TGCAGCGTTGAAGTAGGTCCTGGGCAGCCCCAGCATTTT	.	.	TRBV29-1	TRBJ1-5
CASSLQVFETEAFF	TGTGCCAGCAGTCTACAGGTGTTTGAGACTGAAGCTTTCTTT	once	.	TRBV6-5	TRBJ1-1
CASSFAGTGSTDTQYF	TGTGCCAGCAGTTTTGCCGGGACAGGGAGCACAGATACGCAGTATTTT	.	TRBD1	TRBV2	TRBJ2-3
CASSFQGGGGYTF	TGTGCCAGCAGCTTTCAGGGGGGCGGTGGCTACACCTTC	few	TRBD1	TRBV5-4	TRBJ1-2
CASSETANYGYTF	TGTGCCAGCAGTGAAACAGCTAACTATGGCTACACCTTC	once	.	TRBV6-4	TRBJ1-2
CASSMGDRGSFGQYF	TGTGCCAGCAGTATGGGGGACAGGGGTTCTTTCGGGCAGTACTTC	.	TRBD1	TRBV27	TRBJ2-7
CASSLDDSRSYGYTF	TGCGCCAGCAGCTTGGACGACAGCAGGAGCTATGGCTACACCTTC	.	.	TRBV5-1	TRBJ1-2
CASSLGQGNTIYF	TGTGCCAGCAGCCTTGGACAGGGAAACACCATATATTTT	.	.	TRBV7-2	TRBJ1-3
CASSQSGLAGVWKYF	TGTGCCAGCAGTCAATCGGGACTAGCGGGAGTTTGGAAGTACTTC	few	TRBD2	TRBV6-5	TRBJ2-7
CASSPLGHPNTEAFF	TGCGCCAGCAGCCCCCTCGGGCACCCGAACACTGAAGCTTTCTTT	once	.	TRBV5-1	TRBJ1-1
CASGPTSGGTALYNEQFF	TGTGCCAGCGGCCCGACTAGCGGGGGGACTGCTCTCTACAATGAGCAGTTCTTC	.	TRBD2	TRBV5-6	TRBJ2-1
CASSYSRTVF	TGTGCCAGCAGTTACTCCCGGACAGTATTT	.	.	TRBV6-5	TRBJ2-3
CAWSLEAGYNEQFF	TGTGCCTGGAGTCTGGAGGCCGGTTACAATGAGCAGTTCTTC	.	.	TRBV30	TRBJ2-1
CASSPSFDGTLGYGYTF	TGTGCCAGCAGCCCATCCTTTGACGGAACACTAGGCTATGGCTACACCTTC	.	.	TRBV5-8	TRBJ1-2
CASSLDPGLGAQYF	TGCGCCAGCAGCTTGGACCCCGGACTGGGAGCCCAGTACTTC	.	.	TRBV5-1	TRBJ2-5
CASSQDEDLTSEKLFF	TGTGCCAGCAGCCAAGATGAGGACCTCACGAGTGAAAAACTGTTTTTT	.	.	TRBV3-1/TRBV3-2	TRBJ1-4
CSASLDMNTEAFF	TGCAGTGCTAGTCTGGATATGAACACTGAAGCTTTCTTT	.	.	TRBV20-1	TRBJ1-1
CASSVAGGNQPQHF	TGTGCCAGCAGCGTAGCAGGGGGCAATCAGCCCCAGCATTTT	.	.	TRBV9	TRBJ1-5
CASSQDPSSGVPYEQYF	TGTGCCAGCAGCCAAGACCCGTCTAGCGGGGTTCCCTACGAGCAGTACTTC	.	TRBD2	TRBV14	TRBJ2-7
CATSDLKREGRNEQFF	TGTGCCACCAGTGATTTGAAGCGGGAGGGCCGGAATGAGCAGTTCTTC	.	TRBD2	TRBV24-1	TRBJ2-1
CASSLVARDEQYF	TGTGCCAGCAGCTTGGTCGCGAGGGACGAGCAGTACTTC	once	.	TRBV5-4	TRBJ2-7
CASFSGNLLEAFF	TGTGCCAGCTTTTCCGGGAATCTGCTTGAAGCTTTCTTT	.	.	TRBV2	TRBJ1-1
CASSIAGGPNEQYF	TGTGCCAGTAGCATAGCGGGAGGACCGAACGAGCAGTACTTC	.	TRBD2	TRBV19	TRBJ2-7
CASSIPAGVGNTIYF	TGTGCCAGTAGTATACCGGCAGGAGTTGGAAACACCATATATTTT	.	.	TRBV19	TRBJ1-3
CASSPGTGVYGYTF	TGTGCCAGCAGCCCAGGGACAGGGGTGTATGGCTACACCTTC	.	TRBD1	TRBV14	TRBJ1-2
CASSVGPGASQVYNEQFF	TGTGCCAGCAGCGTAGGGCCGGGCGCAAGCCAAGTCTACAATGAGCAGTTCTTC	.	.	TRBV9	TRBJ2-1
CASSQLAGVVSYNEQFF	TGTGCCAGCAGTCAGCTAGCGGGAGTCGTATCCTACAATGAGCAGTTCTTC	.	TRBD2	TRBV6-6	TRBJ2-1
CASSPEDGPWETQYF	TGTGCCAGCAGCCCAGAGGACGGTCCTTGGGAGACCCAGTACTTC	once	.	TRBV11-2	TRBJ2-5
CASSREGANAGELFF	TGTGCCAGCAGCCGGGAGGGGGCCAACGCCGGGGAGCTGTTTTTT	.	.	TRBV5-4	TRBJ2-2
CASSDMGSGANVLTF	TGTGCCAGCAGTGACATGGGTTCTGGGGCCAACGTCCTGACTTTC	.	.	TRBV25-1	TRBJ2-6